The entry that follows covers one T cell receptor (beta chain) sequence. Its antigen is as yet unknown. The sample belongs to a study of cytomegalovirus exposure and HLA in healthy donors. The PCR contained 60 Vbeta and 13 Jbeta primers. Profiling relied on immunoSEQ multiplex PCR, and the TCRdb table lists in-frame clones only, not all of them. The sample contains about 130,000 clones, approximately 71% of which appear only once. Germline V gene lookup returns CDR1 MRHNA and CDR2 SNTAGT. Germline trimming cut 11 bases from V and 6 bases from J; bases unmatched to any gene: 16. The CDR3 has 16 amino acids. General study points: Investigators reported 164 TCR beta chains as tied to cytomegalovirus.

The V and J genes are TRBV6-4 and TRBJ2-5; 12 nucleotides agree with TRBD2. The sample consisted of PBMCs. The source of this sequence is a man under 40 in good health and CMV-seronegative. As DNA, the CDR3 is TGTGCCGGAGACGGGGCTAGCGGGAGGGCCGCGAAGACCCAGTACTTC. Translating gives CAGDGASGRAAKTQYF.